This TCR beta chain comes out of a study of technical replicates of blood from several donors. Per the germline V gene, CDR1 is MDHEN and CDR2 is SYDVKM. This CDR3 region has 16 residues. V dropped 2 bases and J dropped 5; count of bases not matched to a gene: 9. Repertoires were generated with immunoSEQ multiplex PCR, while TCRdb's copy carries only in-frame clones and drops some. This sample yields approximately 17,000 clones, of which roughly nine tenths are seen a single time; 11% belongs to the top ten. The source of this sequence is a human donor in good health. Sequenced sample: PBMCs. This rearrangement joins TRBV28 to TRBJ2-5; the match to TRBD2 covers 9 bases. CDR3 loop: CASSLVVAGERETQYF. As DNA, the CDR3 is TGTGCCAGCAGTTTAGTAGTAGCGGGGGAGAGGGAGACCCAGTACTTC.